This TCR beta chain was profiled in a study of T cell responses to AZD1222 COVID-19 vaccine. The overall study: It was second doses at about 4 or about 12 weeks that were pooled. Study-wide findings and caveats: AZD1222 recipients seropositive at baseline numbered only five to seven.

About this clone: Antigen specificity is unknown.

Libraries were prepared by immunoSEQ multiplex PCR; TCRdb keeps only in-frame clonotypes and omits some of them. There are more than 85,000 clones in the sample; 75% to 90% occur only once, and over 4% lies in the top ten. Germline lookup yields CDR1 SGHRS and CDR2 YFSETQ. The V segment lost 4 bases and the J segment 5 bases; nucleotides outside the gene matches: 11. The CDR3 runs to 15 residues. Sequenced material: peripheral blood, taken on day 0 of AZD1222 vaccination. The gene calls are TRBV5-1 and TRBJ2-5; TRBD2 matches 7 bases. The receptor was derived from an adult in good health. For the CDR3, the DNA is TGCGCCAGCAGCCCGCCGCAGGCGGGAGACGAGACCCAGTACTTC. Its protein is CASSPPQAGDETQYF.